The rows below give T cell receptor beta chains drawn from one sample of a study of long-term antiretroviral therapy in people with HIV. Some clones are missing from TCRdb's copy, which holds only in-frame ones; the method was immunoSEQ multiplex PCR. Of roughly 28,000 clones in the sample, 75% to 90% were seen once. The sequenced sample was unsorted PBMCs, obtained 0.3 years after starting antiretroviral therapy. These receptors came from a man aged 40-50 years with HIV. Each CDR3 is given without its conserved first and last residue. Fields, in order: V gene, J gene, CDR3 protein.

TRBV7-2	TRBJ2-5	ASRLRTDAFQETQY
TRBV29-1	TRBJ2-7	SAGGGTGGIGSYEQY
TRBV2	TRBJ1-3	ASSVWQGSGNTIY
TRBV2	TRBJ2-6	ASSGWGAGANVLT
TRBV28	TRBJ2-7	ASSTLYEQY
TRBV10-3	TRBJ2-7	AISESTGFEQY
TRBV28	TRBJ2-2	ASSLQFGYTGELF
TRBV7-8	TRBJ1-4	ASSLPGTGSKKLF
TRBV11-2	TRBJ1-1	ASKEQGQFAEAF
TRBV2	TRBJ2-2	ASSANGVSTGELF
TRBV5-1	TRBJ2-5	ASSLLPEETQY
TRBV19	TRBJ2-3	ASSKRGGTDTQY
TRBV7-9	TRBJ2-3	ASSLYGKSTDTQY
TRBV30	TRBJ1-3	AWSLPVGNTIY
TRBV4-1	TRBJ2-3	ASSSSEGGDTQY
TRBV5-1	TRBJ2-5	ASSIGQVQETQY
TRBV7-2	TRBJ2-1	ASRVGTGGGEQF
TRBV6-5	TRBJ1-1	ATSGGTEAF
TRBV29-1	TRBJ1-1	SVVPDRLNTEAF
TRBV7-9	TRBJ2-3	ASSSGTVGDTQY